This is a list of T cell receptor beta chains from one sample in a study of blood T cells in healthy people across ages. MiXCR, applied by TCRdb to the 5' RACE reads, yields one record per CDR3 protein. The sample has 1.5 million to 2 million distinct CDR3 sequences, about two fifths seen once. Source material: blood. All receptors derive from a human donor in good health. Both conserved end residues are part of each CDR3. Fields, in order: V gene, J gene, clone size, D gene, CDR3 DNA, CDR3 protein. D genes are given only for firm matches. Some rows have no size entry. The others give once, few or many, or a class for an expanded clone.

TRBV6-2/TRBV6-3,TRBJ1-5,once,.,TGTGCCGGCAAAGAACGGGGAGGCAATCAGCCCCAGCATTTT,CAGKERGGNQPQHF
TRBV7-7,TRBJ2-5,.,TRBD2,TGTGCTAGCAGCTTAGCGGGGTTTCGAGAGACCCAGTACTTC,CASSLAGFRETQYF
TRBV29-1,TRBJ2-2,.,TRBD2,TGCAGCGTTTCTGGACTAGCGGGGGGTACGAACACCGGGGAGCTGTTTTTT,CSVSGLAGGTNTGELFF
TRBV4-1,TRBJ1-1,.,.,TGCGCCAGCAGCCAACGACAGGAAGAACAAGCTTTCTTT,CASSQRQEEQAFF
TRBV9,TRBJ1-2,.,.,TGTGCCAGCAGCGTAGAGGGCAGTTGGGGTGGCTACACCTTC,CASSVEGSWGGYTF
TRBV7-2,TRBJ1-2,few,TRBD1,TGTGCCAGCAGCGTCCGGACAGGGGACCAACCCTATGGCTACACCTTC,CASSVRTGDQPYGYTF
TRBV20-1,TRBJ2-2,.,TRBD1,TGCAGTGATCGACAGGGCGCCGGGGAGCTGTTTTTT,CSDRQGAGELFF
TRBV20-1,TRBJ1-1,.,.,TGCAGTGCTCCTCGCCAGGGATCTCACACTGAAGCTTTCTTT,CSAPRQGSHTEAFF
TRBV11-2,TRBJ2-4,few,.,TGTGCCAGCAGCTCCCGGAGGGGGGACAGACCAAACATTCAGTACTTC,CASSSRRGDRPNIQYF
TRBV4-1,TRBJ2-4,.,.,TGCGCCAGCAGCCCCCCGGTCGGCACCGGGCAAAACATTCAGTACTTC,CASSPPVGTGQNIQYF
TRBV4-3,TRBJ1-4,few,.,TGCGCCAGCAGCCAATTCCAACAGAGAAATGAAAAACTGTTTTTT,CASSQFQQRNEKLFF
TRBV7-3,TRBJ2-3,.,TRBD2,TGTGCCAGCAGCATGGGACTAGCAGGCACAGATACGCAGTATTTT,CASSMGLAGTDTQYF
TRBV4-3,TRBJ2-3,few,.,TGCGCCAGCAGCAGGGCCCCTCGCACAGATACGCAGTATTTT,CASSRAPRTDTQYF
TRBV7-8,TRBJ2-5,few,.,TGTGCCAGCAGCTTAATTCCAGGGCCAGAGACCCAGTACTTC,CASSLIPGPETQYF
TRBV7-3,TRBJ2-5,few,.,TGTGCCAGCAGCTCGCCCCATCCAGGGGGGACTACGGAGCAGTACTTC,CASSSPHPGGTTEQYF
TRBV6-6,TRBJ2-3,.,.,TGTGCCAGCAGGGGCGGGACTTATAGCACAGATACGCAGTATTTT,CASRGGTYSTDTQYF
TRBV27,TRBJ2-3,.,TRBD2,TGTGCCAGCAGTCCCGGGACTAGCGCCCGAAGCACAGATACGCAGTATTTT,CASSPGTSARSTDTQYF
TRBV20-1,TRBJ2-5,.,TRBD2,TGCAGTGCTAGAGATCGGGAGGTTTGGGAGACCCAGTACTTC,CSARDREVWETQYF
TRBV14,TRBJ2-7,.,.,TGTGCCAGCAGCCAGTTTTCCAGGGGCCTAAAGGAGCAGTACTTC,CASSQFSRGLKEQYF
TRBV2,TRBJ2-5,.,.,TGTGCCAGCAGCGGAGAGACCAGAGAGACCCAGTACTTC,CASSGETRETQYF
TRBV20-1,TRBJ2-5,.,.,TGCAGTGCGGGAACAGGAATCCAAGGGGAGACCCAGTACTTC,CSAGTGIQGETQYF
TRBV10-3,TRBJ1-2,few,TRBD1,TGTGCCATCAGTGAGCAGGGGGCAGTCTCTGGCTACACCTTC,CAISEQGAVSGYTF
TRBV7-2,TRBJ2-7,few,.,TGTGCCAGCAGCTTAGCGACATACAGCTCCTACGAGCAGTACTTC,CASSLATYSSYEQYF
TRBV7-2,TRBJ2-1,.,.,TGTGCCAGCAGCTTAGCCCGGACAAACTACAATGAGCGGTTCTTC,CASSLARTNYNERFF
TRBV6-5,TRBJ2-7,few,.,TGTGCCAGCAGTAACCCCGGGACCTTCTACGAGCAGTACTTC,CASSNPGTFYEQYF
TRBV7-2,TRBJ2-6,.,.,TGTGCCAGCAGCTCTGTCGGACGCTCCTCTGGGGCCAACGTCCTGACTTTC,CASSSVGRSSGANVLTF
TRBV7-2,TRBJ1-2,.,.,TGTGCCAGCAGCCTCCAGATCTCCAACCAGGGCTACACCTTC,CASSLQISNQGYTF
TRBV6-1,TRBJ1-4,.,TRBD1,TGTGCCAGCTGGGGGACAGGGGGGGGACTTAATGAAAAACTGTTTTTT,CASWGTGGGLNEKLFF
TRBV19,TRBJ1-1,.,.,TGTGCCAGTAGTAGCCGGTCGAACACTGAAGCTTTCTTT,CASSSRSNTEAFF
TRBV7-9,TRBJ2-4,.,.,TGTGCCACCCGTTCTCAAGAGGCCCAGTACTTC,CATRSQEAQYF
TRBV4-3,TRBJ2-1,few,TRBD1,TGCGCCAGCAGCCAAGAATTGGTGACAGGGGGCGAGTGGAATGAGCAGTTCTTC,CASSQELVTGGEWNEQFF
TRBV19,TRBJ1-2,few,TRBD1,TGTGCCAGTAGTTCAACCGGGACAGGATATGGCTACACCTTC,CASSSTGTGYGYTF
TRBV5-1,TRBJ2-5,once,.,TGCGCCAGCAGCTTGGAGGGCACGACGGGAGAGACCCAGTACTTC,CASSLEGTTGETQYF
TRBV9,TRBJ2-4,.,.,TGTGCCAGCAGCGTAGGGGGGACGGGTAACATTCAGTACTTC,CASSVGGTGNIQYF
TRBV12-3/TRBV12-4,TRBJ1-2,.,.,TGTGCCAGCAGTCTCGGGGTACTCCTTACTTCTAACTGTGGCTACACCTTC,CASSLGVLLTSNCGYTF
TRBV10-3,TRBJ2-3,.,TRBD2,TGTGCCATCAGGGGACTAGCGGGCACAGATACGCAGTATTTT,CAIRGLAGTDTQYF
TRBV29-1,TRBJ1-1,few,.,TGCAGCGTTGAAGATTGGTCAACGAACACTGAAGCTTTCTTT,CSVEDWSTNTEAFF
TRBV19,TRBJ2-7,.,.,TGTGCCAGTGCCATTGGGGGTAACTACGAGCAGTACTTC,CASAIGGNYEQYF
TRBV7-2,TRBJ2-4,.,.,TGTGCCAGCAGCCTAGGGCCTTTCATGTCGTTGGGGGCGAGAAACATTCAGTACTTC,CASSLGPFMSLGARNIQYF
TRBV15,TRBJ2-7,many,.,TGTGCCACCAGCGGGGAATACTACGAGCAGTACTTC,CATSGEYYEQYF
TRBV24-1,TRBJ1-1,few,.,TGTGCCACCAGTGACACGGGTGCCGGGACGAACACTGAAGCTTTCTTT,CATSDTGAGTNTEAFF
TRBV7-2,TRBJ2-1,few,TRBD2,TGTGCCAGCAGCCGCCGGGGGACTAGCGGGTGGTTCGGTGAGCAGTTCTTC,CASSRRGTSGWFGEQFF
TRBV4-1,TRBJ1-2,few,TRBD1,TGCGCCAGCAGCCCCCTTCCCCTGACAGGGGGAAGTAACTATGGCTACACCTTC,CASSPLPLTGGSNYGYTF
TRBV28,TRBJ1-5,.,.,TGTGCCAGCAGTTTCTACGTCAGGGGAAGCAATCAGCCCCAGCATTTT,CASSFYVRGSNQPQHF
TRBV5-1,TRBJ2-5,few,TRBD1,TGCGCCAGTCGGGACAGGGGGCTGTCCTTAGGGGAGCAGTACTTC,CASRDRGLSLGEQYF
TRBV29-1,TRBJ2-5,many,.,TGCAGCGCCGCGCCTCTAGCCGGTGAGACCCAGTACTTC,CSAAPLAGETQYF
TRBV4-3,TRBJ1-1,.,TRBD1,TGCGCCAGCAGCCCTCGTTCAGGGGGCATGAACACTGAAGCTTTCTTT,CASSPRSGGMNTEAFF
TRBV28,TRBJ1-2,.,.,TGTGCCAGCAGTTATGGGGCCCCCTATGGCTACACCTTC,CASSYGAPYGYTF
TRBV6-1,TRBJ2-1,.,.,TGTGCCAGCAGTTCCGAAAGGGGGGGATTTGATGAGCAGTTCTTC,CASSSERGGFDEQFF
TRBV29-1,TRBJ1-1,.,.,TGCAGCGTTGAGCAGAAGAACACTGAAGCTTTCTTT,CSVEQKNTEAFF
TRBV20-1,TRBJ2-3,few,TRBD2,TGCAGTGCTAGGCAGCGGGGGGGAAGCACAGATACGCAGTATTTT,CSARQRGGSTDTQYF
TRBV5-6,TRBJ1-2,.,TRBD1,TGTGCCAGCACCCCCGGGGACAGACACTATGGCTACACCTTC,CASTPGDRHYGYTF
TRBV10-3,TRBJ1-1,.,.,TGTGCCATCAGTAAGACAGGTTGGGACACTGAAGCTTTCTTT,CAISKTGWDTEAFF
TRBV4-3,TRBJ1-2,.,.,TGCGCCAGCAGCCAAGAGGAAGGCCCCCTCTATGGCTACACCTTC,CASSQEEGPLYGYTF
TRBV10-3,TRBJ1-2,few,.,TGTGCCATCAGTGGGAACGATCCAAGGGACTATGGCTACACCTTC,CAISGNDPRDYGYTF
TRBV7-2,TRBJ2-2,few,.,TGTGCCAGCAGCTCGTGGACAGACACCGGGGAGCTGTTTTTT,CASSSWTDTGELFF
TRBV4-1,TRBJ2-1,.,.,TGCGCCAGCAGCTCTCCCGAGCGGACTAATGAGCAGTTCTTC,CASSSPERTNEQFF
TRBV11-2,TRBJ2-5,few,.,TGTGCCAGCACCCGAGTAGGGTACCCCGACGGTGAGACCCAGTACTTC,CASTRVGYPDGETQYF
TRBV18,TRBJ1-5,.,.,TGTGCCAGCTCACCCGCTGCGGGACAGCCCCAGCATTTT,CASSPAAGQPQHF
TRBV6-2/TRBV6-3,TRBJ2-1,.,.,TGTGCCAGCAGTTACGAATTGGGGAGACCCGACAATGAGCAGTTCTTC,CASSYELGRPDNEQFF